This T cell receptor beta chain came from a study of shared clonotypes between healthy human individuals. The method was immunoSEQ multiplex PCR; TCRdb's version includes in-frame clones alone and lacks a portion of them. The sample yields about 2.1 million clones, just under 95% seen once. V was clipped by 0 bases and J by 7 bases, with 10 bases between them. The CDR3 sequence is 14 residues long. The V gene's germline CDR1 is LNHNV and CDR2 YYDKDF (reference sequence). Selected positively for CCR7 and CD45RO-negative, naive CD8 cells excluded terminally differentiated effector memory CD45RA+ cells. The donors, healthy adults who were HIV-negative, had experienced no recent acute infections or vaccinations.

The chain uses TRBV15 and TRBJ2-1, with D unclear. The source material was naive CD8+ T cells from PBMCs. The sequence was obtained from a man aged 18 to 29 in good health. Some clones in this sample may be carry-over from other donors' samples. The DNA of the CDR3 is TGTGCCACCAGCAGAGATAGTAGCCAGAATGAGCAGTTCTTC. Translation: CATSRDSSQNEQFF.